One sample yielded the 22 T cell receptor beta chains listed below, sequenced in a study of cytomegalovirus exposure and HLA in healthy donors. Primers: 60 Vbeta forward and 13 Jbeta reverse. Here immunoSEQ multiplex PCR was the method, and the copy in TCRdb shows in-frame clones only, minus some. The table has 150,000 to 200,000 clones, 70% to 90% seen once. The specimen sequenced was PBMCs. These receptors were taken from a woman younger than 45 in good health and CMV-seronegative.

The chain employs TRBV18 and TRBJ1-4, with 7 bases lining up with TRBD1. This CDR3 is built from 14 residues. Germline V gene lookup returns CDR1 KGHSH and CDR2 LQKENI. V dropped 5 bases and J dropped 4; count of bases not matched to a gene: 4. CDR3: CASSGDSNNEKLFF. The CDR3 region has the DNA TGTGCCAGCTCAGGGGACAGTAATAATGAAAAACTGTTTTTT.

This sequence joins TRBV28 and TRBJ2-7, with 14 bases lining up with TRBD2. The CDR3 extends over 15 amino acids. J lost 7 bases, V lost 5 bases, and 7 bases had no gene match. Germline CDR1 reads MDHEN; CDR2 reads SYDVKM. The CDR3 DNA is TGTGCCAGCAGTCCGGGGACTAGCGGGAGAAGGGAGCAGTACTTC. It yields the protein CASSPGTSGRREQYF.

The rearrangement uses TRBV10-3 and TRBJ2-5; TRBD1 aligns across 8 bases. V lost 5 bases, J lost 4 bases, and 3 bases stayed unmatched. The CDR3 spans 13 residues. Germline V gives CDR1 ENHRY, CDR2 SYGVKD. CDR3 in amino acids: CAISPRGRETQYF. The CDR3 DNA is TGTGCCATCAGTCCCAGGGGGCGAGAGACCCAGTACTTC.

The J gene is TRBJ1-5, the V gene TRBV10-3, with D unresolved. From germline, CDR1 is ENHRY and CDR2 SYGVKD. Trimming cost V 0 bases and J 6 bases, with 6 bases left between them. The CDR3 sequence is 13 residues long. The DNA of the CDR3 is TGTGCCATCAGTGAGTCTCCCGGTCAGCCCCAGCATTTT. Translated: CAISESPGQPQHF.

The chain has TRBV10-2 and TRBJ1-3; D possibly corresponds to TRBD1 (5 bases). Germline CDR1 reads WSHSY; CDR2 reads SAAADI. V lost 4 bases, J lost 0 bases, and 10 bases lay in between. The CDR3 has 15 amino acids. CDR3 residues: CASSVAGNSGNTIYF. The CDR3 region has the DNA TGCGCCAGCAGTGTTGCAGGGAACTCTGGAAACACCATATATTTT.

The CDR3 nucleotides are TGTGCCAGCAGCGTAGGTTGGGGGGGGCATAATACTAATGAAAAACTGTTTTTT. Translation gives CASSVGWGGHNTNEKLFF. The chain employs TRBV9 and TRBJ1-4, with D tentatively TRBD1 (6 bases). Trimming pared 0 bases from V and 2 bases from J, leaving 17 bases between. CDR1 SGDLS and CDR2 YYNGEE come from the germline V gene. CDR3 length: 18 amino acids.

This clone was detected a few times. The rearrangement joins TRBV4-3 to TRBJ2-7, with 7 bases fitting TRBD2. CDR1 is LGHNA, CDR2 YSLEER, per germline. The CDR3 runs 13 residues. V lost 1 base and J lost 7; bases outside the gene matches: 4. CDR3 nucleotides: TGCGCCAGCAGCCAAGGGCGGGGGTGGGAGCAGTACTTC. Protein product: CASSQGRGWEQYF.

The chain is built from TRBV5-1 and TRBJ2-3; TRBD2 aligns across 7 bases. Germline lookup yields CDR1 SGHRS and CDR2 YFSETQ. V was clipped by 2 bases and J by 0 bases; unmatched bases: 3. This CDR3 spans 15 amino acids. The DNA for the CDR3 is TGCGCCAGCAGCTTACTAGCGCAGAGCACAGATACGCAGTATTTT. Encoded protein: CASSLLAQSTDTQYF.

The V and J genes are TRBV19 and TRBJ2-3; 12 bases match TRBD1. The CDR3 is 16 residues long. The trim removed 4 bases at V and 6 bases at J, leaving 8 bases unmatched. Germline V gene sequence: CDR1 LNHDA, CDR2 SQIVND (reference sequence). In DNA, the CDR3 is TGTGCCAGTAGTACCCCGGGACAGGGGGCAACCGATACGCAGTATTTT. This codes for CASSTPGQGATDTQYF.

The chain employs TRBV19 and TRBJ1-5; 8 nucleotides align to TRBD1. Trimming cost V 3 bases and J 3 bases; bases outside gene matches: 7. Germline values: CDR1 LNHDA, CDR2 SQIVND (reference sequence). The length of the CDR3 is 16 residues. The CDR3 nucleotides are TGTGCCAGTAGTATCGGTTCGGGACAGGTCAATCAGCCCCAGCATTTT. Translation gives CASSIGSGQVNQPQHF. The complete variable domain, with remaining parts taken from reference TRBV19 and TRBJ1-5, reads DGGITQSPKYLFRKEGQNVTLSCEQNLNHDAMYWYRQDPGQGLRLIYYSQIVNDFQKGDIAEGYSVSREKKESFPLTVTSAQKNPTAFYLCASSIGSGQVNQPQHFGDGTRLSIL.

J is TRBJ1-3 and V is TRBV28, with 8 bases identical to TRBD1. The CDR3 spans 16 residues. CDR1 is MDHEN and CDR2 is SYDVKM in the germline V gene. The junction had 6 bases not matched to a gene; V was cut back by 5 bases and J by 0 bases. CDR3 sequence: CASSKLTGDSGNTIYF. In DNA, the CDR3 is TGTGCCAGCAGTAAATTGACAGGGGACTCTGGAAACACCATATATTTT.

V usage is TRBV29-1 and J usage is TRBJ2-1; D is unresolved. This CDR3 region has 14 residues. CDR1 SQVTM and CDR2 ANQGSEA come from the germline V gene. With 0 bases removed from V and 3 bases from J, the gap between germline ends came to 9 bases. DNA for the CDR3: TGCAGCGTTGAAGATCAGGATTACTACAATGAGCAGTTCTTC. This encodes CSVEDQDYYNEQFF.

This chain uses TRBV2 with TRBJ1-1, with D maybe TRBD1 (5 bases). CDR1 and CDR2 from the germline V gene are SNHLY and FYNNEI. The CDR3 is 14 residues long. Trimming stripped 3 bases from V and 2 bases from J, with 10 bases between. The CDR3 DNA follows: TGTGCCAGCAGTGACCCAGGGTTAAACACTGAAGCTTTCTTT. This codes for CASSDPGLNTEAFF. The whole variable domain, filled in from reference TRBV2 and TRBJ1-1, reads EPEVTQTPSHQVTQMGQEVILRCVPISNHLYFYWYRQILGQKVEFLVSFYNNEISEKSEIFDDQFSVERPDGSNFTLKIRSTKLEDSAMYFCASSDPGLNTEAFFGQGTRLTVV.

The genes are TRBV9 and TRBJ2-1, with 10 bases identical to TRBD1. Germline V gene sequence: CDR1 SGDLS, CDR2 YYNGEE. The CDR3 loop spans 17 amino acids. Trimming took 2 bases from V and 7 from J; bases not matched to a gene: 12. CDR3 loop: CASSVPPGQGLVNEQFF. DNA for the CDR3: TGTGCCAGCAGCGTCCCCCCGGGACAGGGGTTAGTGAATGAGCAGTTCTTC.

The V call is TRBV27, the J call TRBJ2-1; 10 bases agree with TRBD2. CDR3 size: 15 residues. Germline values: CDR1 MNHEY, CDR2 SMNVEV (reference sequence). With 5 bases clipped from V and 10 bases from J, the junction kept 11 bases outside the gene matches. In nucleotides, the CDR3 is TGTGCCAGCAGTGGGGGACTAGCGTATATAGGGGAGCAGTTCTTC. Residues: CASSGGLAYIGEQFF.

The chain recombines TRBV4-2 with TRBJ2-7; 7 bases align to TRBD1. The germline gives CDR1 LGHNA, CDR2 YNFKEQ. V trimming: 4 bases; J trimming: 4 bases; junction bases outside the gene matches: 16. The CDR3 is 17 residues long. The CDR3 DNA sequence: TGTGCCAGCAGCCCAATGGGACAGAGAAGTATGTTGTACGAGCAGTACTTC. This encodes CASSPMGQRSMLYEQYF.

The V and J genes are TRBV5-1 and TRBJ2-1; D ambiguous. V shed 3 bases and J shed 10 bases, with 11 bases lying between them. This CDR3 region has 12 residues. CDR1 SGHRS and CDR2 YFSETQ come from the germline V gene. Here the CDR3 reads CASSSAPMEQFF. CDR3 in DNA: TGCGCCAGCAGCTCCGCCCCTATGGAGCAGTTCTTC.

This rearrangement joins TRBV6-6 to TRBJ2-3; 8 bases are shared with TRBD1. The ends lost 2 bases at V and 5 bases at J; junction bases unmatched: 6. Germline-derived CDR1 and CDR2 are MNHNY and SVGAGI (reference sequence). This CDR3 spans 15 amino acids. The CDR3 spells CASSYTTGAGDTQYF. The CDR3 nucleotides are TGTGCCAGCAGTTACACGACAGGGGCGGGAGATACGCAGTATTTT.

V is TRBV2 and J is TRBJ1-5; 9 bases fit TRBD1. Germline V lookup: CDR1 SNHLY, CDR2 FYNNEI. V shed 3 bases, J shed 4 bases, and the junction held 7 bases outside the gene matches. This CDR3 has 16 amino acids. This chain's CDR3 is CASSDPGQGHNQPQHF. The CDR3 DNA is TGTGCCAGCAGTGATCCGGGACAGGGACATAATCAGCCCCAGCATTTT.

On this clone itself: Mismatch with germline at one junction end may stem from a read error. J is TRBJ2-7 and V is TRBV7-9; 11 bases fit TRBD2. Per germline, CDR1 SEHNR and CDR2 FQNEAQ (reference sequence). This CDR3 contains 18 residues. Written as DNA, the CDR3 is TGTTCCAGCAGCCCAGGACTAGCGGGCGTCACATCTGAATACGAGCAGTACTTC. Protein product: CSSSPGLAGVTSEYEQYF.

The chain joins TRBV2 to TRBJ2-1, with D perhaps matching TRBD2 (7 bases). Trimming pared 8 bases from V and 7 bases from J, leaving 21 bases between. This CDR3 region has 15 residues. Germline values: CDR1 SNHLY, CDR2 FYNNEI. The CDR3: CASAQWGEGGNEQFF. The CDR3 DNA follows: TGTGCCAGCGCACAGTGGGGGGAGGGGGGGAATGAGCAGTTCTTC.

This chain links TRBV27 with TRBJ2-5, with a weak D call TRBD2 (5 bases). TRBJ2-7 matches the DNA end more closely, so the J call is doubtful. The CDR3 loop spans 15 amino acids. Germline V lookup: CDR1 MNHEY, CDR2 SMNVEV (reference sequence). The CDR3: CASSQSHEGPYEQYF. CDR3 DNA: TGTGCCAGCAGCCAATCCCATGAGGGTCCCTACGAGCAGTACTTC.